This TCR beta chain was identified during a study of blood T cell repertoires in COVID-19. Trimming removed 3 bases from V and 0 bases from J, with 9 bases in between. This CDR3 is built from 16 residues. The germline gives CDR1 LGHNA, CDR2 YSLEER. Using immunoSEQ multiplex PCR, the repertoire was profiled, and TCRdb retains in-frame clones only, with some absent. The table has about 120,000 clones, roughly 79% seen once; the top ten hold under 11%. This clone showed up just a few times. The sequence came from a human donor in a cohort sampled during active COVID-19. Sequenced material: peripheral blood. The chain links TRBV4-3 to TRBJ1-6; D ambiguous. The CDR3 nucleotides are TGCGCCAGCAGCCATCGAGAGAGCTCCTATAATTCACCCCTCCACTTT. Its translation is CASSHRESSYNSPLHF.